The TCR beta chain under discussion was sequenced for a study of T cells in Graves' hyperthyroidism and ophthalmopathy. RNA transcripts yielded amplified TCR beta CDR3 regions. Researchers ran a first-round RT-PCR on the TCR CDR3 using the HTBI primer set. A single record per CDR3 protein comes from TCRdb applying MiXCR to the multiplex PCR reads. The data show roughly 420,000 distinct CDR3 sequences, with about a sixth seen just once and 13% to 15% held by the top ten. Stable Graves' hyperthyroidism meant no ophthalmopathy progression within 18 months. In patients aged 18 to 65, hyperthyroidism was newly diagnosed, with duration under 2 months. PBMCs were sourced from less than 13 ml fresh peripheral blood. Study-wide results and limits: Researchers report that a 13 V-J model separated ophthalmopathy from stable hyperthyroidism.

To note about this clonotype: Its antigen is unidentified.

The CDR3 length is 14 residues. V lost 5 bases, J lost 0 bases, and 10 bases lay in between. Germline values: CDR1 SEHNR, CDR2 FQNEAQ (reference sequence). The TCR comes from a woman between 18 and 29 years old with Graves' hyperthyroidism. The sample consisted of blood. This sequence joins TRBV7-9 and TRBJ1-1, with D perhaps TRBD1 (5 bases). CDR3 nucleotide sequence: TGTGCCAGCAGCACCAAAGGGGTGAACACTGAAGCTTTCTTT. It specifies CASSTKGVNTEAFF.